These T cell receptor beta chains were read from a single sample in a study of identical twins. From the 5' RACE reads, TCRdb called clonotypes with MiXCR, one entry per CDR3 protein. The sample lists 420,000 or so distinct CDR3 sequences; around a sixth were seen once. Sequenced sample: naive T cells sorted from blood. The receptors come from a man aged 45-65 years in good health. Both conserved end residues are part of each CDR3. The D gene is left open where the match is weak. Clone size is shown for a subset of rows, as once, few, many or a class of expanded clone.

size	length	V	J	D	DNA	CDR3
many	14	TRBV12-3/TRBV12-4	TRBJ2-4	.	TGTGCCAGCAGTTTAGCGCTTCTGGAAAACATTCAGTACTTC	CASSLALLENIQYF
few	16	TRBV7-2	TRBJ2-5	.	TGTGCCAGCAGCCTTACTTCCGCGGTCCCAAGAGAAGGCCAGTACTTC	CASSLTSAVPREGQYF
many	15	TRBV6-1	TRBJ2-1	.	TGTGCCAGCAGTGAACCGGGACAAGGGAACGGTGAGCAGTTCTTC	CASSEPGQGNGEQFF
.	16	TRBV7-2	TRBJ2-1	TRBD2	TGTGCCAGCAGCTTAGCCGGGACTAGCGAATACAATGAGCAGTTCTTC	CASSLAGTSEYNEQFF
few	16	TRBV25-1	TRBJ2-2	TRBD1	TGTGCCAGCAGTGAACTCCCTCCACAGGGGACCGGGGAGCTGTTTTTT	CASSELPPQGTGELFF
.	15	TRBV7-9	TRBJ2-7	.	TGTGCCAGCAGCCACGAGGAGGCCGCCACCTACGAGCAGTACTTC	CASSHEEAATYEQYF
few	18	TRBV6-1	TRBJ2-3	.	TGTGCCAGCAGTCCCGAGAGGGGTTGGGGGGGCCCCGCAGATACGCAGTATTTT	CASSPERGWGGPADTQYF
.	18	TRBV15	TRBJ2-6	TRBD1	TGTGCCACCAGCACAAGGACAGGGGGCGGGCCTGGGGCCAACGTCCTGACTTTC	CATSTRTGGGPGANVLTF
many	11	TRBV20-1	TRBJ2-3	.	TGCAGTGCTTCTCTGGCAGATACGCAGTATTTT	CSASLADTQYF
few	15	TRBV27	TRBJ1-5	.	TGTGCCAGCAGTTTGGGACATGGAAAAGGTCAGCCCCAGCATTTT	CASSLGHGKGQPQHF
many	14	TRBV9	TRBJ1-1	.	TGTGCCAGCAGCCCAAGGCTCGACAACACTGAAGCTTTCTTT	CASSPRLDNTEAFF
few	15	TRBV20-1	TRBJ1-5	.	TGCAGTGCTAGGGAGTCCAGCCCGGGCGGCCAGCCCCAGCATTTT	CSARESSPGGQPQHF
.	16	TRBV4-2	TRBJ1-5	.	TGTGCCAGCAGCCAAGGGACAGCAAAAAGCAATCAGCCCCAGCATTTT	CASSQGTAKSNQPQHF
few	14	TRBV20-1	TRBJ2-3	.	TGCAGTGCTAGAGATCATAATGTCGGAGATACGCAGTATTTT	CSARDHNVGDTQYF
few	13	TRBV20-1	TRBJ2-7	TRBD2	TGCAGTGCTGACCTAGCGGGAGGAAGGGAGCAGTACTTC	CSADLAGGREQYF
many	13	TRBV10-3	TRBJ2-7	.	TGTGCCATCAGTGTTGAATGGAGATCGGAGCAGTACTTC	CAISVEWRSEQYF
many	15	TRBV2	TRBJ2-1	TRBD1	TGTGCCACCGAAGTGGACAGGGGATACTACAATGAGCAGTTCTTC	CATEVDRGYYNEQFF
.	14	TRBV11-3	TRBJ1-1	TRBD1	TGTGCCAGCAGCCGGGGACAGGCGAACACTGAAGCTTTCTTT	CASSRGQANTEAFF
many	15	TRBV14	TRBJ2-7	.	TGTGCCAGCAGCCAGACCGGGACGGGAGCCTACGAGCAGTACTTC	CASSQTGTGAYEQYF
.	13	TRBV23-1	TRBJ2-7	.	TGCGCCAGCAGTCGTCACGTCTCCTACGAGCAGTACTTC	CASSRHVSYEQYF
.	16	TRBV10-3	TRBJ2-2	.	TGTGCCATCAGTGAGTCAGGGACCTTTCTCACCGGGGAGCTGTTTTTT	CAISESGTFLTGELFF
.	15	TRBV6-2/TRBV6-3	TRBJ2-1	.	TGTGCCAGCAGTGACATCCGTGGGGGCTATAATGAGCAGTTCTTC	CASSDIRGGYNEQFF
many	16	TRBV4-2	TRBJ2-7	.	TGTGCCAGCAGCCAAGATTGGGGCCAGGGGAGTTACGAGCAGTACTTC	CASSQDWGQGSYEQYF
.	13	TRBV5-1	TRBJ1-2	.	TGCGCCAGCAGCCTGGATGGGCCCTATGGCTACACCTTC	CASSLDGPYGYTF
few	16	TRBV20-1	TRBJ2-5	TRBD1	TGCAGTGCTAGCGGGACAGGGGGCTCTTTGGGGGAGACCCAGTACTTC	CSASGTGGSLGETQYF
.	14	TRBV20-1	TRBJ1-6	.	TGCAGTGCTAGAGGGTCGCTGAATAATTCACCCCTCCACTTT	CSARGSLNNSPLHF
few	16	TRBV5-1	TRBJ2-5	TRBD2	TGCGCCAGCAGCTTGTGGTCAGCGGGGGGACAAGAGACCCAGTACTTC	CASSLWSAGGQETQYF
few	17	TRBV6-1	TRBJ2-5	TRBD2	TGTGCCAGCAGACGGCACCCTCTCGGACTAGCCTCAGAGACCCAGTACTTC	CASRRHPLGLASETQYF
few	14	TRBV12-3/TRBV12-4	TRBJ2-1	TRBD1	TGTGCCAGCAGTGTCGGACAGGCGTTGGGTGAGCAGTTCTTC	CASSVGQALGEQFF
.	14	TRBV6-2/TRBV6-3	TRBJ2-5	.	TGTGCCAGCAGTCGTGACCGTATACAAGAGACCCAGTACTTC	CASSRDRIQETQYF
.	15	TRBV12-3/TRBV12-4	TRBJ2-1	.	TGTGCCAGCACCCAAGGCCGGCAGGGATACAATGAGCAGTTCTTC	CASTQGRQGYNEQFF
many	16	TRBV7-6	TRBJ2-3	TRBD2	TGTGCCAGCAGCTTAGTCCCTAGCGGGAGTCCAGATACGCAGTATTTT	CASSLVPSGSPDTQYF
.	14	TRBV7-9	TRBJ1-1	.	.	CASILSGPNTEAFF
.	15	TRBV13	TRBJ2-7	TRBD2	TGTGCCAGCAGCTATAACGGGGGGAGCTCCTACGAGCAGTACTTC	CASSYNGGSSYEQYF
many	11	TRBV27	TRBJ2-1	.	TGTGCCACCCGGGCCAACAATGAGCAGTTCTTC	CATRANNEQFF
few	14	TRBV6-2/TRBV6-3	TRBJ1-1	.	TGTGCCAGCAGTTACGGGGGGAGCTTCACTGAAGCTTTCTTT	CASSYGGSFTEAFF
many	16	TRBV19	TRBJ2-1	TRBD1	TGTGCCAGTAGTACACCGGGGCAGGGGGCTTGGAATGAGCAGTTCTTC	CASSTPGQGAWNEQFF
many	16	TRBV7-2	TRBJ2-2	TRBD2	TGTGCCAGCAGCTTAACGACTAGCGGGAGGTTCGGGGAGCTGTTTTTT	CASSLTTSGRFGELFF